The rows below give T cell receptor beta chains drawn from one sample of a study of T cells in Graves' hyperthyroidism and ophthalmopathy. TCRdb redid the calling of the multiplex PCR reads with MiXCR, one entry per CDR3 protein. The sample lists approximately 720,000 distinct CDR3 sequences, around a sixth occurring once. Sequencing was performed on blood. The receptors were sampled from a woman aged 45-59 years with Graves' hyperthyroidism that later progressed to Graves' ophthalmopathy. The CDR3 runs from the conserved cysteine through the conserved F or W. The order of the fields is D gene, clone size, V gene, J gene, CDR3 protein, CDR3 DNA. The D gene is left open where the match is weak. Some rows have no size entry. The others give once, few or many, or a class for an expanded clone.

NA	NA	TRBV19	TRBJ2-7	CASSNPSYEQYF	TGTGCCAGTAGCAATCCCTCCTACGAGCAGTACTTC
TRBD1	many	TRBV7-9	TRBJ2-7	CASSHKKGQGLAEQYF	TGTGCCAGCAGCCACAAAAAGGGACAGGGCCTGGCGGAGCAGTACTTC
TRBD1	once	TRBV5-1	TRBJ2-7	CASSPGTGGEPSYEQYF	TGCGCCAGCAGCCCCGGGACAGGGGGCGAACCTTCCTACGAGCAGTACTTC
TRBD1	NA	TRBV6-1	TRBJ1-1	CASSELLQGYNTEAFF	TGTGCCAGCAGTGAGTTGTTACAGGGGTATAACACTGAAGCTTTCTTT
NA	few	TRBV7-7	TRBJ1-1	CASSSTDGTEASF	TGTGCTAGCAGCTCAACGGACGGCACTGAAGCTTCCTTT
NA	NA	TRBV2	TRBJ1-3	CASNQVSGNTIYF	TGTGCCAGCAATCAGGTGTCTGGAAACACCATATATTTT
TRBD2	NA	TRBV5-6	TRBJ2-3	CASSLSAGVPDTQYF	TGTGCCAGCAGCTTGTCAGCGGGGGTTCCAGATACGCAGTATTTT
TRBD1	NA	TRBV6-2/TRBV6-3	TRBJ1-5	CASSAHPGQGYQPQHF	TGTGCCAGCAGTGCCCACCCGGGACAGGGTTATCAGCCCCAGCATTTT
NA	few	TRBV12-3/TRBV12-4	TRBJ1-6	CASSLWQSHNSPLHF	TGTGCCAGCAGTTTGTGGCAGAGCCATAATTCACCCCTCCACTTT
NA	many	TRBV15	TRBJ2-7	CATSRDLLAGKDYEQYF	TGTGCCACCAGCAGAGATCTCTTGGCAGGGAAGGACTACGAGCAGTACTTC
NA	NA	TRBV5-1	TRBJ2-5	CASSLPSNLAQYF	TGCGCCAGCAGCTTGCCTTCAAATCTGGCCCAGTACTTC
NA	many	TRBV2	TRBJ1-3	CAGEGGSGNTIYF	TGTGCCGGGGAAGGAGGATCTGGAAACACCATATATTTT
NA	NA	TRBV5-1	TRBJ1-1	CTSSYGQRENTEAFF	TGCACCAGCAGCTATGGACAGAGAGAAAACACTGAAGCTTTCTTT
TRBD2	NA	TRBV2	TRBJ2-5	CASSTGLAGGQETQYF	TGTGCCAGCAGTACTGGACTAGCGGGGGGCCAGGAGACCCAGTACTTC
TRBD1	NA	TRBV5-6	TRBJ2-7	CASSWGQGVTYEQYF	TGTGCCAGCAGCTGGGGACAGGGGGTTACCTACGAGCAGTACTTC
NA	few	TRBV9	TRBJ1-6	CASSVESGYHSPLHF	TGTGCCAGCAGCGTAGAATCAGGGTATCATTCACCCCTCCACTTT
TRBD2	many	TRBV12-3/TRBV12-4	TRBJ2-7	CASSPPGLAGGYEQYF	TGTGCCAGCAGCCCTCCAGGACTAGCGGGGGGGTACGAGCAGTACTTC
NA	NA	TRBV7-9	TRBJ1-2	CASSLVGAHDGYTF	TGTGCCAGCAGCTTAGTGGGGGCTCACGATGGCTACACCTTC
TRBD1	few	TRBV4-1	TRBJ2-2	CASSQKGAANTGELFF	TGCGCCAGCAGCCAAAAGGGGGCAGCGAACACCGGGGAGCTGTTTTTT
NA	many	TRBV20-1	TRBJ1-1	CSANFQATTEAFF	TGCAGTGCTAACTTCCAAGCTACCACTGAAGCTTTCTTT
NA	few	TRBV5-8	TRBJ1-6	CASRSYIFLIRSSYNSPLHF	TGTGCCAGCAGGTCCTACATCTTCCTTATACGCTCCTCCTATAATTCACCCCTCCACTTT
NA	NA	TRBV9	TRBJ1-2	CASSVVGAGERGCTF	TGTGCCAGCAGCGTAGTAGGGGCAGGCGAGCGCGGCTGCACCTTC
NA	NA	TRBV30	TRBJ1-6	CAWSEIPSGNSPLHF	TGTGCCTGGAGTGAGATACCGTCAGGGAATTCACCCCTCCACTTT
TRBD2	NA	TRBV24-1	TRBJ2-1	CATSAYQAGGDNEQFF	TGTGCCACCAGTGCCTATCAGGCGGGGGGAGACAATGAGCAGTTCTTC
NA	many	TRBV6-5	TRBJ2-5	CASSYIGKSLQETQYF	TGTGCCAGCAGTTACATTGGCAAGAGCCTTCAAGAGACCCAGTACTTC
NA	few	TRBV28	TRBJ1-6	CASSSNTGTRGSPLHF	TGTGCCAGCAGTTCTAATACCGGGACAAGGGGTTCACCCCTCCACTTT
NA	NA	TRBV19	TRBJ1-5	CASSISISQPQHF	TGTGCCAGTAGTATTTCAATCTCTCAGCCCCAGCATTTT
TRBD1	NA	TRBV29-1	TRBJ2-3	CSAEHRDRNTDTQYF	TGCAGCGCCGAACACCGGGACAGAAACACAGATACGCAGTATTTT
NA	many	TRBV3-1	TRBJ2-1	CASSQDSTGENEQFF	TGTGCCAGCAGCCAAGATAGTACGGGGGAGAATGAGCAGTTCTTC
NA	many	TRBV3-1	TRBJ2-2	CASSPDVNTGELFF	TGTGCCAGCAGCCCGGACGTGAACACCGGGGAGCTGTTTTTT
TRBD1	many	TRBV6-1	TRBJ1-4	CASSRDRGGEKLFF	TGTGCCAGCAGCCGGGACAGGGGAGGAGAAAAACTGTTTTTT
NA	NA	TRBV5-1	TRBJ1-3	CASSSGQTQNSGNTIYF	TGCGCCAGCAGCTCAGGACAGACTCAAAACTCTGGAAACACCATATATTTT
NA	NA	TRBV9	TRBJ2-1	CASSSAPYNEQFF	TGTGCCAGCAGTTCGGCACCCTACAATGAGCAGTTCTTC
NA	few	TRBV2	TRBJ1-4	CASSDIGATNEKLFF	TGTGCCAGCAGTGACATAGGAGCAACTAATGAAAAACTGTTTTTT
TRBD2	many	TRBV3-1	TRBJ2-3	CASSRLVRGVGTDTQYF	TGTGCCAGCAGCCGACTTGTGCGGGGGGTGGGTACAGATACGCAGTATTTT
NA	NA	TRBV9	TRBJ2-3	CASSPELGWGAEDTQYF	TGTGCCAGCAGCCCAGAGTTGGGGTGGGGAGCAGAAGATACGCAGTATTTT
NA	many	TRBV12-3/TRBV12-4	TRBJ1-1	CASSPIPRGNEAFF	TGTGCCAGCAGCCCTATACCACGCGGTAATGAAGCTTTCTTT